This TCR beta chain came from a study of cytomegalovirus exposure and HLA in healthy donors. It was with 60 Vbeta and 13 Jbeta primers that the PCR ran. This table comes from immunoSEQ multiplex PCR, and its TCRdb copy is limited to in-frame clones, with some not included. The sample has 170,000 or so clones, 80% to 85% seen once. Overall study results and limits: CMV serostatus was the only recorded immune exposure for donors.

Germline values: CDR1 MNHNS, CDR2 SASEGT. CDR3 length: 14 amino acids. Notes on this clone: The antigen is unknown. A junction end diverges from the germline sequence, so it may reflect a read error.

Specimen: PBMCs. This rearrangement joins TRBV6-1 to TRBJ1-3, with D hard to call. The source is a boy aged 2 to 10 in good health and CMV-seronegative. As DNA, the CDR3 is TGTGCCAGCACCGAAACTAGTATCGGGGTTCGGGGAATTTTT. It is translated as CASTETSIGVRGIF.